The present entry profiles one T cell receptor beta chain with its context. Its antigen is unidentified. The method was immunoSEQ multiplex PCR; TCRdb's version includes in-frame clones alone and lacks a portion of them. The sample lists 100,000 or so clones, about nine tenths occurring once. The V gene's germline CDR1 is MNHEY and CDR2 SMNVEV (reference sequence). The V segment lost 4 bases and the J segment 0 bases; nucleotides outside the gene matches: 5. CDR3 length equals 17 residues. This sample was taken from a study of glioma-infiltrating T cells after dendritic cell vaccination. At the level of the study: Dendritic cells derived from monocytes and pulsed with autologous tumor lysate formed the vaccine. Findings and limits, study-wide: Few patients contributed both blood and tumor specimens.

Sequences were derived from blood, sampled before dendritic cell vaccination. This chain joins TRBV27 and TRBJ2-6; 8 bases fit TRBD1. The receptor was derived from a human donor with glioblastoma. The CDR3 protein is CASSYGTGYSGANVLTF. CDR3 sequence (DNA): TGTGCCAGCAGTTACGGGACAGGCTACTCTGGGGCCAACGTCCTGACTTTC.